Listed below are T cell receptor beta chains from one sample, sequenced in a study of blood T cell repertoires in COVID-19. The method was immunoSEQ multiplex PCR; TCRdb's version includes in-frame clones alone and lacks a portion of them. The sample contains around 70,000 clones, roughly 85% of which appear only once. The sample comprised peripheral blood. The receptors were gathered from a man aged 25 to 40 with acute or convalescent COVID-19. Both conserved end residues are part of each CDR3. D genes are given only for firm matches. Clone size is shown for a subset of rows, as once, few, many or a class of expanded clone.

>TRBV11-1|-|TRBJ2-7|-
CASSSAPGSSYEQYF
TGTGCCAGCAGTTCGGCACCGGGAAGCTCCTACGAGCAGTACTTC
>TRBV12-3/TRBV12-4|-|TRBJ2-1|-
CASIQFDEQFF
TGTGCCAGCATCCAGTTTGATGAGCAGTTCTTC
>TRBV7-2|TRBD1|TRBJ2-5|-
CASSLVDRAGETQYF
TGTGCCAGCAGCTTAGTGGACAGGGCGGGAGAGACCCAGTACTTC
>TRBV28|TRBD2|TRBJ2-7|-
CASFPAGTSGPYEQYF
TGTGCCAGCTTTCCTGCCGGGACTAGCGGACCCTACGAGCAGTACTTC
>TRBV7-2|-|TRBJ1-4|-
CASSLLGTNEKLFF
TGTGCCAGCAGCTTACTCGGGACTAATGAAAAACTGTTTTTT
>TRBV2|-|TRBJ2-5|once
CASSAEGAETQYF
TGTGCCAGCAGTGCGGAAGGAGCAGAGACCCAGTACTTC
>TRBV30|-|TRBJ2-3|-
CAWGSGSGTDTQYF
TGTGCCTGGGGGTCCGGGTCGGGCACAGATACGCAGTATTTT
>TRBV9|-|TRBJ1-5|-
CVRGGAKSPDQPQHF
TGTGTCCGAGGGGGGGCGAAATCTCCGGATCAGCCCCAGCATTTT
>TRBV24-1|-|TRBJ2-7|-
CATSDPASRQDEQYF
TGTGCCACCAGTGACCCTGCTTCCCGACAGGACGAGCAGTACTTC
>TRBV9|-|TRBJ1-1|-
CASSVAQQGQAFF
TGTGCCAGCAGCGTAGCCCAACAGGGCCAAGCTTTCTTT
>TRBV27|-|TRBJ2-5|-
CASSLRESGTQYF
TGTGCCAGCAGTTTACGTGAGTCAGGGACCCAGTACTTC
>TRBV7-2|TRBD2|TRBJ2-3|-
CASSPTGLAGGTQYF
TGTGCCAGCAGCCCGACGGGGCTAGCGGGAGGCACGCAGTATTTT
>TRBV18|-|TRBJ1-5|-
CASSRDWGGNQPQHF
TGTGCCAGCTCGCGAGATTGGGGAGGCAATCAGCCCCAGCATTTT
>TRBV12-3/TRBV12-4|-|TRBJ1-2|once
CASSSYYGYTF
TGTGCCAGCAGCTCCTATTATGGCTACACCTTC
>TRBV15|-|TRBJ1-4|-
CATSRVYGEEKLFF
TGTGCCACCAGCAGAGTTTACGGGGAGGAAAAACTGTTTTTT
>TRBV3-1/TRBV3-2|-|TRBJ2-1|-
CASSQRREAGLDEQFF
TGTGCCAGCAGCCAGCGAAGGGAGGCGGGCCTGGATGAGCAGTTCTTC
>TRBV7-9|-|TRBJ1-2|once
CASSPTAESYGYTF
TGTGCCAGCAGCCCGACAGCCGAAAGCTATGGCTACACCTTC
>TRBV7-2|-|TRBJ2-7|-
CASSPPGGSSYEQYF
TGTGCCAGCAGCCCCCCTGGAGGGAGCTCTTACGAGCAGTACTTC
>TRBV18|TRBD1|TRBJ1-2|-
CASSTGGAVYGYTF
TGTGCCAGCTCGACAGGGGGCGCGGTCTATGGCTACACCTTC
>TRBV19|TRBD1|TRBJ1-1|-
CASSIQGVNTEAFF
TGTGCCAGTAGTATACAGGGGGTCAACACTGAAGCTTTCTTT
>TRBV24-1|-|TRBJ2-1|-
CATSGTTVGGQFF
TGTGCCACCAGTGGGACTACCGTGGGGGGGCAGTTCTTC
>TRBV14|-|TRBJ2-1|-
CASSDIAAPWHEQFF
TGTGCCAGCAGCGATATAGCCGCCCCCTGGCATGAGCAGTTCTTC
>TRBV28|-|TRBJ2-1|-
CATTPHGGGYEQFF
TGTGCCACTACTCCGCACGGGGGAGGCTATGAGCAGTTCTTC